The next 16 T cell receptor beta chains were all read from a single sample in a study of blood T cell repertoires in COVID-19 (dated by TCRdb to the early 2020s). Libraries were made using the immunoSEQ multiplex PCR assay. In its TCRdb copy, this immuneACCESS table keeps in-frame sequences only and misses some clones. Where compared with another copy, unresolved V genes explain less than half of these, and the others have no known cause. The sample profile shows about 300,000 clones; around nine tenths of them were found once. The ten largest clones add up to over 1.5% of the sample. What was sequenced was peripheral blood. Receptors were obtained from a woman in her 30s with COVID-19, enrolled during active disease.

The V and J genes are TRBV6-2 or TRBV6-3 and TRBJ1-6; D gene ambiguous. CDR3 length equals 14 residues. Trimming took 6 bases from V and 1 from J, leaving 7 bases between them. CDR1 is MNHEY, CDR2 SVGEGT, per germline. The CDR3: CASSFGSYNSPLHF. The CDR3 region has the DNA TGTGCCAGCAGCTTCGGGTCCTATAATTCACCCCTCCACTTT.

The chain combines TRBV5-6 with TRBJ2-5; possible D gene TRBD2, 5 bases. Trimming removed 3 bases from V and 4 bases from J, with 10 bases in between. Germline CDR1 SGHDT, CDR2 YYEEEE. The CDR3 consists of 13 residues. The CDR3 loop reads CASSSGRAETQYF. CDR3 nucleotides: TGTGCCAGCAGCTCTGGGCGGGCAGAGACCCAGTACTTC.

CDR3 region: CASSQDEGPTGGYTF. The CDR3 bases are TGCGCCAGCAGCCAAGATGAGGGCCCAACTGGTGGCTACACCTTC. The genes are TRBV4-1 and TRBJ1-2, with no clear D. CDR1 and CDR2 (germline): MGHRA, YSYEKL. Trimming removed 0 bases at V and 7 bases at J, with 15 bases between. The CDR3 runs to 15 residues.

This chain connects TRBV30 to TRBJ2-3, with 12 bases lining up with TRBD2. V shed 4 bases and J 3 bases; nucleotides not matched to a gene: 5. This CDR3 is 15 amino acids long. CDR1 GTSNPN and CDR2 SVGIG come from the germline V gene (reference sequence). The CDR3 spells CAWNLAGGRTDTQYF. The DNA for the CDR3 is TGTGCCTGGAATCTAGCGGGGGGGCGAACAGATACGCAGTATTTT.

The chain joins TRBV5-1 to TRBJ1-4, with TRBD1 identical over 12 bases. The CDR3 length is 18 residues. V was clipped by 2 bases and J by 6 bases; unmatched bases: 11. CDR1 and CDR2 (germline): SGHRS, YFSETQ. This chain's CDR3 is CASSFLLTRDRGHEKLFF. The CDR3 region has the DNA TGCGCCAGCAGCTTCCTACTAACCCGGGACAGGGGGCATGAAAAACTGTTTTTT.

The chain couples TRBV15 to TRBJ2-2; a possible D gene is TRBD2 (6 bases). CDR3 size: 14 residues. Trimming pared 6 bases from V and 4 bases from J, leaving 12 bases between. Germline V gene lookup returns CDR1 LNHNV and CDR2 YYDKDF (reference sequence). CDR3 protein: CATRRGKSTGELFF. The CDR3 DNA reads TGTGCCACCAGGCGGGGAAAAAGCACCGGGGAGCTGTTTTTT.

V gene TRBV18 combines with J gene TRBJ1-4; TRBD1 matches at 8 bases. V trimming: 4 bases; J trimming: 6 bases; junction bases outside the gene matches: 7. This CDR3 is 15 amino acids long. Germline CDR1 reads KGHSH; CDR2 reads LQKENI. The CDR3 loop reads CASSQTGQAYEKLFF. In nucleotides, the CDR3 is TGTGCCAGCTCACAAACGGGACAGGCGTATGAAAAACTGTTTTTT.

The rearrangement joins TRBV6-5 to TRBJ2-7, with D possibly matching TRBD2 (6 bases). The length of the CDR3 is 14 residues. CDR1 is MNHEY, CDR2 SVGAGI, per germline. Trimming stripped 8 bases from V and 7 bases from J, with 21 bases between. The CDR3 is CASSPQSTSGEQYF. In DNA form, the CDR3 reads TGTGCCAGCTCTCCCCAATCGACTAGTGGGGAGCAGTACTTC.

V usage is TRBV19 and J usage is TRBJ2-3, with 7 bases aligning to TRBD2. This CDR3 has 15 residues. V was clipped by 5 bases and J by 6 bases; unmatched bases: 11. Germline-derived CDR1 and CDR2 are LNHDA and SQIVND (reference sequence). The CDR3 region has the DNA TGTGCCAGTAGTGTCCCTCGAGCGGGGCAGGATACGCAGTATTTT. It specifies CASSVPRAGQDTQYF.

The gene calls are TRBV13 and TRBJ2-3; 8 nucleotides match TRBD2. The CDR3 sequence is 15 residues long. V trimming: 4 bases; J trimming: 3 bases; junction bases outside the gene matches: 6. Germline loops: CDR1 PRHDT, CDR2 FYEKMQ (reference sequence). The CDR3 coding sequence is TGTGCCAGCAGCTCCGGGGGGGCTCTTACAGATACGCAGTATTTT. The encoded protein is CASSSGGALTDTQYF.

The chain uses TRBV27 and TRBJ2-1, with 9 bases aligning to TRBD1. V was clipped by 5 bases and J by 4 bases; unmatched bases: 3. Germline CDR1 and CDR2: MNHEY and SMNVEV (reference sequence). This CDR3 has 14 amino acids. The CDR3 loop is CASSPGTGYNEQFF. As DNA, the CDR3 is TGTGCCAGCAGTCCCGGGACAGGGTACAATGAGCAGTTCTTC.

This chain joins TRBV21-1 and TRBJ2-7; the D call of TRBD1 is as the table states it, not checked on the DNA. TRBV21-1 is tagged as a pseudogene. The CDR3 consists of 16 residues. CDR3 loop: CASSKPRQGISYEQYV. In DNA form, the CDR3 reads TGTGCCAGCAGCAAACCTCGACAGGGTATCAGCTACGAGCAGTACGTC.

This sequence joins TRBV2 and TRBJ1-1; tentatively, D is TRBD1 (6 bases). V lost 1 base and J lost 11, with 8 bases in between. CDR3 size: 11 residues. Germline V CDR1 and CDR2: SNHLY, FYNNEI. In DNA form, the CDR3 reads TGTGCCAGCAGTGAAGGGGACAAGGCTTTCTTT. Its translation: CASSEGDKAFF.

The CDR3 region has the DNA TGTGCCAGCAGCCTCGGCCCCCTCCTAGCGGGGGCAACCGGGGAGCTGTTTTTT. As protein: CASSLGPLLAGATGELFF. V gene TRBV14 combines with J gene TRBJ2-2; 10 bases fit TRBD2. The junction had 13 bases not matched to a gene; V was cut back by 4 bases and J by 5 bases. This CDR3 is built from 18 residues. CDR1 and CDR2 (germline): SGHDN, FVKESK.

The chain links TRBV28 to TRBJ1-2; no firm D call. CDR3 length equals 12 residues. Germline assignment: CDR1 MDHEN and CDR2 SYDVKM. Trimming left V 2 bases short and J 6 bases short, with 7 bases between. The CDR3 bases are TGTGCCAGCAGTTTACGTCCGGATGGCTACACCTTC. Translating gives CASSLRPDGYTF.

This clone was found once. The chain carries TRBV5-8 and TRBJ1-5, with D possibly TRBD1 on 6 matching bases. CDR3 size: 16 residues. CDR1 and CDR2 (germline): SGHTS, YDEGEE. Trimming left V 1 base short and J 1 base short, with 12 bases between. The CDR3 coding sequence is TGTGCCAGCAGCTTGAATTGGGGGCCGAGCAATCAGCCCCAGCATTTT. Translated, it gives CASSLNWGPSNQPQHF.